This T cell receptor (beta chain) appears in the sequencing data of a study of T cell repertoires in cytomegalovirus infection. Study at large: Both a matching HLA type and CMV infection were indicated by public TCR beta signatures.

The germline V and J ends were trimmed by 1 base and 6 bases, with 13 bases remaining between them. The CDR3 extends over 15 amino acids. Looked up from germline, CDR1 is SGHVS and CDR2 is FQNEAQ. One entry per CDR3 protein, called by TCRdb with MiXCR from the reads. The sample consists of 140,000 to 150,000 distinct CDR3 sequences, over 25% of them appearing once. Regarding the study as a whole: Individuals carrying CMV plus the relevant HLA were identified by cumulative frequency of public TCR beta families.

Note on this clonotype: Its target is unknown.

The chain joins TRBV7-8 to TRBJ1-5; weak D call: TRBD1 (6 bases). The source is a human donor in good health (CMV status not recorded). Some clones in this sample may be carry-over from other donors' samples. The sequencing here drew on CD8+ T cells from cultured PBMCs, taken from culture after CMV antigen stimulation. DNA of the CDR3: TGTGCCAGCAGCTTAGAGGAGGGAGGGGGTCAGCCCCAGCATTTT. Its protein is CASSLEEGGGQPQHF.